The present entry profiles one T cell receptor beta chain with its context. The antigen remains undetermined. Certain patients were not enrolled. These were patients with other autoimmune diseases, uncontrolled infections, pregnancy or lactation. PBMCs were density-gradient isolated from roughly 10 ml fresh blood. The data stem from a study of Graves' ophthalmopathy and Graves' hyperthyroidism. Overall study context: Before any treatment was given, at initial diagnosis, peripheral blood was collected.

Study results and limitations: Most clonotypes expanded in thyroid above 0.001 frequency were present in blood too.

TCR beta CDR3 amplification used RNA transcripts. Investigators did first-round RT-PCR with HTBI primers, then second-round multiplex PCR. TCRdb reprocessed the multiplex PCR reads with MiXCR, giving one entry per CDR3 protein. The sample lists 350,000 to 400,000 distinct CDR3 sequences; around 18% were seen once. V was shortened by 2 bases and J by 0 bases, with 11 bases between the two germline ends. This CDR3 comprises 16 residues. Material for sequencing was peripheral blood. This TCR was recovered from a young woman with Graves' ophthalmopathy. The chain has TRBV12-3 or TRBV12-4 and TRBJ2-1; no definite D call. The CDR3 here is CASSLPLGSSYNEQFF. Here the CDR3 DNA reads TGTGCCAGCAGTTTACCCTTAGGAAGCTCCTACAATGAGCAGTTCTTC.